Listed below are T cell receptor beta chains from one sample, sequenced in a study of Ad26.COV2.S vaccination and SARS-CoV-2 variants. Generated by immunoSEQ multiplex PCR, the TCRdb table keeps only in-frame clones and is missing some. The sample lists roughly 300,000 clones, approximately 90% occurring once. The input for sequencing was peripheral blood, taken in a trial of Ad26.COV2.S vaccine versus placebo. These receptors were collected from a person between 18 and 65 years old who received the Ad26.COV2.S COVID-19 vaccine or a placebo. CDR3s leave out the opening cysteine and the closing phenylalanine or tryptophan. Some rows have no size entry. The others give once, few or many, or a class for an expanded clone.

CDR3 | size | V
ASSFGANDSGNTIY | NA | TRBV28
AGRDSPTNEKLF | NA | TRBV6-6
ASSPRTSGSTGELF | NA | TRBV4-3
ATSRESKAHYNEQF | NA | TRBV15
ASSLVRGDEQF | NA | TRBV12-3/TRBV12-4
ASSRLVSGANVLT | NA | TRBV5-6
ASSTTTGEAEAF | NA | TRBV9
ASSVGLGGETQY | NA | TRBV7-3
ASSRVGFHGYT | NA | TRBV7-9
ASSQATGDYNSPLH | NA | TRBV4-1
ASSRRGLTYEQY | NA | TRBV6-5
ASSLQGPYQPQH | NA | TRBV27
ASSPRREGPYEQY | NA | TRBV27
ASSLVTGGYEQY | NA | TRBV11-2
AISGAGTSGSYEQY | few | TRBV10-3
ASTTEQPQH | NA | TRBV6-9
ASSRTGGSNQPQH | NA | TRBV7-9
ASSVPGQANTEAF | few | TRBV7-9
ASSLAVGHSSNQPQH | NA | TRBV7-9
ASSFTDRGEDIQY | NA | TRBV5-1
AWSVIGGTEAF | NA | TRBV30
ASTIRYTEAF | NA | TRBV7-9
ASSPPGQLNTEAF | NA | TRBV18
ASSLDSYNSPLH | NA | TRBV7-8
ASLLTTGKASGANVLT | NA | TRBV7-2
ASSTLTGGGEAF | NA | TRBV9
AISEGFKAGYT | NA | TRBV10-3
ASTPGLNEKLF | NA | TRBV3-1/TRBV3-2
ASSHRRDFTNYGYT | NA | TRBV7-9
ASSPPLTVSYEQY | once | TRBV19
AWIQGSLSTDTQY | NA | TRBV30
AWSVIGSGGYT | few | TRBV30
ASSSGGRGSYEQY | NA | TRBV5-4
ASSYGNIQY | NA | TRBV6-2/TRBV6-3
ASSLEGWYTGELF | NA | TRBV7-3
ASSVEGTGTYREQF | NA | TRBV9
ASSRGAKAGNTIY | NA | TRBV6-5
ASSLLETANTEAF | NA | TRBV7-3
ASSVGSLAKNIQY | NA | TRBV9
ASSEALGSIWPQH | few | TRBV2
AAFSGNTIY | NA | TRBV28
ASSPSAGGTEQF | NA | TRBV28
ASSQEVQGSSYEQY | NA | TRBV4-1
AWTSRDFRSSGANVLT | NA | TRBV30
ASSQSKNIQY | NA | TRBV28
ASGAGEYTGELF | NA | TRBV5-1
SVTMGQVGADTQY | NA | TRBV29-1
ASSLDGGQGKGYT | NA | TRBV7-2
ASSLTTGNTIY | NA | TRBV6-2/TRBV6-3
ASSIDRQRGGVRTEAF | few | TRBV19
ASSYAGNTEAF | NA | TRBV6-6
ASSLEGLGNQPQH | few | TRBV5-1
ASAPDGVGSEKLF | NA | TRBV6-5
ATSEGTGGSNQPQH | NA | TRBV24-1
ASGRVVGEKLF | NA | TRBV7-8